Below, one T cell receptor beta chain is given with its context. Additional DNA sequences in this sample encode the identical CDR3. Profiled with immunoSEQ multiplex PCR; TCRdb holds only in-frame clones, not every one. The table lists approximately 76,000 clones, about four fifths of them singletons. This sample is drawn from a study of radiotherapy plus CTLA-4 blockade in lung cancer. V gave up 6 bases and J gave up 1 base; unmatched junction bases: 5. The CDR3 has 15 residues. Germline V CDR1 and CDR2: MDHEN, SYDVKM. The chain combines TRBV28 with TRBJ2-7; 11 bases agree with TRBD2. The sequence came from a human donor with non-small cell lung cancer who had a partial response to radiotherapy plus ipilimumab. Some clones in this sample may be carry-over from other donors' samples. The sequenced sample was peripheral blood, obtained from a patient treated with radiotherapy plus ipilimumab. As DNA, the CDR3 is TGTGCCAGCAGAGGGGGGACTAGCGGATCCTACGAGCAGTACTTC. Translating it yields CASRGGTSGSYEQYF.